A selection of T cell receptor beta chains follows, all from one sample in a study of cytotoxic CD8 clonotypes in ibrutinib-treated CLL. Profiling relied on immunoSEQ multiplex PCR, and the TCRdb table lists in-frame clones only, not all of them. The sample gives 150,000 to 200,000 clones, about 88% of which show up once; 3% is in the top ten. Sequencing used PBMCs, obtained at disease progression, from a patient treated with ibrutinib. These receptors were collected from a human donor with chronic lymphocytic leukemia. CDR3s include the opening cysteine and the closing phenylalanine or tryptophan. Each record gives: D gene, CDR3 length, V gene, J gene, clone size, CDR3 DNA, CDR3 protein. D genes are given only for firm matches. Clone size is stated in some rows and not others, as once, few, many or a class when expanded.

>.|12|TRBV29-1|TRBJ1-2|.
TGCAGCGTTCTATATCGGGACTATGGCTACACCTTC
CSVLYRDYGYTF
>.|11|TRBV7-6|TRBJ2-2|.
TGTGCCAGCAGCTTAATTAGGGAGCTGTTTTTT
CASSLIRELFF
>.|13|TRBV19|TRBJ1-2|.
TGTGCCAGTAAGAGACGGGGGGACTATGGCTACACCTTC
CASKRRGDYGYTF
>TRBD1|17|TRBV5-1|TRBJ2-1|.
TGCGCCAGCAGCCCCAGTCTCCTGGGACAGGCGTACAATGAGCAGTTCTTC
CASSPSLLGQAYNEQFF
>.|15|TRBV6-5|TRBJ2-3|.
TGTGCCAGCAGTTACGGGACTCCGAGCACAGATACGCAGTATTTT
CASSYGTPSTDTQYF
>.|11|TRBV27|TRBJ2-7|.
TGTGCCAGCAGCCATAACTACGAGCAGTACTTC
CASSHNYEQYF
>.|12|TRBV7-3|TRBJ2-3|once
TGTGCCAGCAGCCGAGGGGGAGATACGCAGTATTTT
CASSRGGDTQYF
>.|15|TRBV11-2|TRBJ1-5|.
TGTGCCAGCAGCCCCCGGGGGGGGAACAATCAGCCCCAGCATTTT
CASSPRGGNNQPQHF
>TRBD1|15|TRBV6-6|TRBJ2-2|once
TGTGCCAGCAACGGACAGGGGGCGGACACCGGGGAGCTGTTTTTT
CASNGQGADTGELFF
>TRBD1|15|TRBV6-5|TRBJ2-2|once
TGTGCCAGCACAGGGGGCGCAGATTCCACCGGGGAGCTGTTTTTT
CASTGGADSTGELFF
>.|13|TRBV4-3|TRBJ2-1|.
TGCGCCAGCAGCCAAGACGGCTACAATGAGCAGTTCTTC
CASSQDGYNEQFF
>.|13|TRBV6-1|TRBJ2-2|.
TGTGCCAGCCAGTACTTGAACACCGGGGAGCTGTTTTTT
CASQYLNTGELFF
>.|14|TRBV6-1|TRBJ2-7|few
TGTGCCAGCAGTGAGAGGGCGAGAGCGGCCGAGCAGTACTTC
CASSERARAAEQYF
>TRBD2|13|TRBV7-7|TRBJ2-1|.
TGTGCCAGCAGCCAGGGACTAGCGGGACCGCAGTTCTTC
CASSQGLAGPQFF
>.|13|TRBV10-3|TRBJ1-2|.
TGTGCCATCAGTTTGGGACCCGACTATGGCTACACCTTC
CAISLGPDYGYTF
>.|16|TRBV7-3|TRBJ2-4|.
TGTGCCAGCAGCTTAGAAGGGACCCTCGCCAAAAACATTCAGTACTTC
CASSLEGTLAKNIQYF
>.|12|TRBV5-1|TRBJ2-5|.
TGCGCCAGCAGGGGGGGAGATGAGACCCAGTACTTC
CASRGGDETQYF
>.|12|TRBV15|TRBJ1-2|.
TGTGCCACCAGCAGAGACCTTTATGGCTACACCTTC
CATSRDLYGYTF
>.|15|TRBV11-3|TRBJ2-3|.
TGTGCCAGCAGCTGGGGGACCGCGTCCACAGATACGCAGTATTTT
CASSWGTASTDTQYF
>TRBD1|13|TRBV7-9|TRBJ2-7|.
TGTGCCAGCAGCGGGACAGGCTACTACGAGCAGTACTTC
CASSGTGYYEQYF
>.|13|TRBV5-1|TRBJ2-5|.
TGCGCCAGCAGTTTTGGTGATCAAGAGACCCAGTACTTC
CASSFGDQETQYF
>.|14|TRBV7-9|TRBJ2-5|.
TGTGCCAGCAGCTTTATTCCGAACCAAGAGACCCAGTACTTC
CASSFIPNQETQYF
>.|11|TRBV6-1|TRBJ1-2|.
TGTGCCACCCATCAAAATTGGGGCTACACCTTC
CATHQNWGYTF
>.|13|TRBV7-2|TRBJ2-7|.
TGTGCCAGCAGCCCTACCTGGCCGTACGAGCAGTACTTC
CASSPTWPYEQYF
>TRBD1|19|TRBV11-1|TRBJ2-7|once
TGTGCCAGCAGCCCAAATTCCCCATTAGGACAGGGTGTCGGCTACGAGCAGTACTTC
CASSPNSPLGQGVGYEQYF
>.|11|TRBV18|TRBJ2-1|.
TGTGCCAGCTCACAACAGAATGAGCAGTTCTTC
CASSQQNEQFF
>TRBD2|11|TRBV20-1|TRBJ2-5|.
TGCAGTGTTAGCGGGGGAGAGACCCAGTACTTC
CSVSGGETQYF
>TRBD1|16|TRBV7-9|TRBJ1-1|.
TGTGCCAGCAGCGTAGGGACAGGGATTATGTCCAGTGAAGCTTTCTTT
CASSVGTGIMSSEAFF
>TRBD1|14|TRBV6-1|TRBJ2-3|.
TGTGCCAGCACCCGGGACAGGGGCACAGATACGCAGTATTTT
CASTRDRGTDTQYF
>.|16|TRBV5-1|TRBJ2-3|.
TGCGCCAGCAGCTTGGAGGTAGCGGAGAGCACAGATACGCAGTATTTT
CASSLEVAESTDTQYF
>TRBD1|15|TRBV6-6|TRBJ2-3|.
TGTGCCGGCATCAGGGGGCCGATGAGCACAGATACGCAGTATTTT
CAGIRGPMSTDTQYF
>.|15|TRBV9|TRBJ2-1|.
TGTGCCAGCAGTACCAGTGGTAACCTCTACAATGAGCAGTTCTTC
CASSTSGNLYNEQFF
>TRBD2|15|TRBV30|TRBJ2-3|.
TGTGCCTGGAGTCCCGGGACTAGGCGCACAGATACGCAGTATTTT
CAWSPGTRRTDTQYF
>.|11|TRBV6-1|TRBJ2-1|once
TGTGCCAGCAGTGAATGGAATGAGCAGTTCTTC
CASSEWNEQFF
>TRBD1|16|TRBV30|TRBJ1-4|.
TGTGCCTGGGACCGGGACAGGTCTGCCCTGAGGGAAAAACTGTTTTTT
CAWDRDRSALREKLFF
>TRBD1|12|TRBV6-6|TRBJ1-1|.
TGTGCCAGCAGCTGGCGGACAGGAGAGGCTTTCTTT
CASSWRTGEAFF
>.|13|TRBV27|TRBJ2-7|.
TGTGCCAGCAGTTTAATGCGGGGCTACGAGCAGTACTTC
CASSLMRGYEQYF
>.|18|TRBV6-4|TRBJ2-1|.
TGTGCCAGCAGTGTCTTCCCAATCCTTATTACGGGTCGCGATGAGCAGTTCTTC
CASSVFPILITGRDEQFF
>.|13|TRBV27|TRBJ2-4|few
TGTGCCAGCAGCCCAGGACTACGGGACATTCAGTACTTC
CASSPGLRDIQYF